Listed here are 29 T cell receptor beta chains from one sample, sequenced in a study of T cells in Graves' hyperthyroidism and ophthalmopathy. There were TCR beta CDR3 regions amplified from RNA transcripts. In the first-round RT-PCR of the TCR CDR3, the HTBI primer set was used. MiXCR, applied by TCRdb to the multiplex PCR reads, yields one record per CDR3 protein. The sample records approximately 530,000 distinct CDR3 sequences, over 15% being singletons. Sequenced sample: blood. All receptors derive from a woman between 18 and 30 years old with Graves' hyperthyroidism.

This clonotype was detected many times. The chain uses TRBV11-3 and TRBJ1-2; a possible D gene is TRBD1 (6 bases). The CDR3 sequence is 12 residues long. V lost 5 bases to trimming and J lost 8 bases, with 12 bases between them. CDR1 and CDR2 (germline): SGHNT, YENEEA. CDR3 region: CASSQTGNGYTF. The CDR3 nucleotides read TGTGCCAGCAGCCAAACAGGGAACGGCTACACCTTC.

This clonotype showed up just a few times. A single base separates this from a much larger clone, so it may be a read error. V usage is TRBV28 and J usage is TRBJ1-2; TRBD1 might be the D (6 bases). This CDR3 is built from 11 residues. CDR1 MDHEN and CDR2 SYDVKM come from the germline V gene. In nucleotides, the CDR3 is TGTGCCAGCAGTACAGGGTATGGCCACACCTTC. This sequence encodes CASSTGYGHTF.

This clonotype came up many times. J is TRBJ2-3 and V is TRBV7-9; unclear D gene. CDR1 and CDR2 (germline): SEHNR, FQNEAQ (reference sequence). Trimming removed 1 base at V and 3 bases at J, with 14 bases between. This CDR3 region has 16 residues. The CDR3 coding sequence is TGTGCCAGCAGCTTAGGTGTCCGGCAGGAAACAGATACGCAGTATTTT. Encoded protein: CASSLGVRQETDTQYF.

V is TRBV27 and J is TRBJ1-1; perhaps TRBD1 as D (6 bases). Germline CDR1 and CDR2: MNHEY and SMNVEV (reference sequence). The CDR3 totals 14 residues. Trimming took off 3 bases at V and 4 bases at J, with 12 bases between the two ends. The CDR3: CASSLAGGITEAFF. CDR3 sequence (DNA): TGTGCCAGCAGTTTGGCGGGGGGCATCACTGAAGCTTTCTTT.

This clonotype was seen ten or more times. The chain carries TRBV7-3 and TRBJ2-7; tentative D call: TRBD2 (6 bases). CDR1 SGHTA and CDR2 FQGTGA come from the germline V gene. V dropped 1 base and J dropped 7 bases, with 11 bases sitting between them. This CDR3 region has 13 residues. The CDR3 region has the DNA TGTGCCAGCAGCTTAAGTTTGGGGGGAGAGCAGTACTTC. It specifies CASSLSLGGEQYF. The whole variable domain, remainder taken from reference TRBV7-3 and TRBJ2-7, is GAGVSQTPSNKVTEKGKYVELRCDPISGHTALYWYRQSLGQGPEFLIYFQGTGAADDSGLPNDRFFAVRPEGSVSTLKIQRTERGDSAVYLCASSLSLGGEQYFGPGTRLTVT.

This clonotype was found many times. CDR3 protein: CASSLGFTSYEQYF. CDR3 nucleotide sequence: TGCGCCAGCAGCTTGGGGTTCACTTCCTACGAGCAGTACTTC. V usage is TRBV5-1 and J usage is TRBJ2-7; no reliable D call. Germline CDR1 SGHRS, CDR2 YFSETQ. V was clipped by 0 bases and J by 1 base, with 8 bases between them. CDR3 length equals 14 residues. The full variable domain, its missing parts supplied by reference TRBV5-1 and TRBJ2-7, is KAGVTQTPRYLIKTRGQQVTLSCSPISGHRSVSWYQQTPGQGLQFLFEYFSETQRNKGNFPGRFSGRQFSNSRSEMNVSTLELGDSALYLCASSLGFTSYEQYFGPGTRLTVT.

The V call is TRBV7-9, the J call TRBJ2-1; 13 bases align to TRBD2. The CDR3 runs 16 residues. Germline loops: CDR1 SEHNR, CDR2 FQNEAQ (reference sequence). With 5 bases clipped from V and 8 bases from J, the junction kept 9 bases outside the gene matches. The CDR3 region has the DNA TGTGCCAGCAGCCGCTTTGGGACTAGCGGGGACCATGAGCAGTTCTTC. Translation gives CASSRFGTSGDHEQFF.

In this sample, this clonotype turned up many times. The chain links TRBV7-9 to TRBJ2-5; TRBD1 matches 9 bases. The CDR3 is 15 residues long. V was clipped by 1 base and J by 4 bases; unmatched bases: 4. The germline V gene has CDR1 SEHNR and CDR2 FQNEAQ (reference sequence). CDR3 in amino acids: CASSLDDRGGETQYF. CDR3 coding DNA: TGTGCCAGCAGCTTAGACGACAGGGGGGGAGAGACCCAGTACTTC.

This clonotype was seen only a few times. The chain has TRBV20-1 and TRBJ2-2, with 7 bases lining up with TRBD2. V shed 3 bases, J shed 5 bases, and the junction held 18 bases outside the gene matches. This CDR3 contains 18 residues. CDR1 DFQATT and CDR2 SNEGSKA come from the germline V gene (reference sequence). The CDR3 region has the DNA TGCAGTGCTAGGAGCCTCTTGGGGGAGCGGGAAGGTACCGGGGAGCTGTTTTTT. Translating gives CSARSLLGEREGTGELFF.

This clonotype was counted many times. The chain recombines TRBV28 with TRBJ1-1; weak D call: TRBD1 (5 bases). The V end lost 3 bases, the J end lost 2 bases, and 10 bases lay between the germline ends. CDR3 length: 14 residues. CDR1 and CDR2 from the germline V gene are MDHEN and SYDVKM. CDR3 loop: CASSFGGSNTEAFF. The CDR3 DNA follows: TGTGCCAGCAGTTTTGGGGGTTCCAACACTGAAGCTTTCTTT. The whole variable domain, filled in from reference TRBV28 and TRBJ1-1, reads DVKVTQSSRYLVKRTGEKVFLECVQDMDHENMFWYRQDPGLGLRLIYFSYDVKMKEKGDIPEGYSVSREKKERFSLILESASTNQTSMYLCASSFGGSNTEAFFGQGTRLTVV.

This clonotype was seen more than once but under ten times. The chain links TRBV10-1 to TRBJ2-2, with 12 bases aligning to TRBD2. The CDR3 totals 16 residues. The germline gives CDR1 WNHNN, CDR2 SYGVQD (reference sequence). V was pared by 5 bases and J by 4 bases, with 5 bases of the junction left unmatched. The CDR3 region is CASSPTSGSGTGELFF. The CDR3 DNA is TGCGCCAGCAGTCCGACTAGCGGGAGCGGCACCGGGGAGCTGTTTTTT.

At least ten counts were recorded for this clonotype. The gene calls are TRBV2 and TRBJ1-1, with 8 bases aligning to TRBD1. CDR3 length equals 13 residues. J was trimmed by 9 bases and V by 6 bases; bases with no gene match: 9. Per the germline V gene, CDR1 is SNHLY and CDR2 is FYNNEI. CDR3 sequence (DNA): TGTGCCAGCAGCGCAGGGGGCGCCCCTAAAGCTTTCTTT. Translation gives CASSAGGAPKAFF.

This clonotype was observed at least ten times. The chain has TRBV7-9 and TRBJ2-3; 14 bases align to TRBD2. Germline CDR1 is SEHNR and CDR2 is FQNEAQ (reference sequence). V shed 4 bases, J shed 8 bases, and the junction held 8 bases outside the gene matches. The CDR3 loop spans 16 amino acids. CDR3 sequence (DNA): TGTGCCAGCAGCTCTAGGACTAGCGGGGGGCCAGGTACGCAGTATTTT. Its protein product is CASSSRTSGGPGTQYF.

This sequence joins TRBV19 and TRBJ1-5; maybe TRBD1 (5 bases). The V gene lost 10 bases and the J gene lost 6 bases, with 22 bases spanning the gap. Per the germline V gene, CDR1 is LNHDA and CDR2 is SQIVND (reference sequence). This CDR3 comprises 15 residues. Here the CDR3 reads CATPPRWPGGQPQHF. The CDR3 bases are TGTGCCACCCCGCCAAGGTGGCCGGGGGGTCAGCCCCAGCATTTT. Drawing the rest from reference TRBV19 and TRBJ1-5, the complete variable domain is DGGITQSPKYLFRKEGQNVTLSCEQNLNHDAMYWYRQDPGQGLRLIYYSQIVNDFQKGDIAEGYSVSREKKESFPLTVTSAQKNPTAFYLCATPPRWPGGQPQHFGDGTRLSIL.

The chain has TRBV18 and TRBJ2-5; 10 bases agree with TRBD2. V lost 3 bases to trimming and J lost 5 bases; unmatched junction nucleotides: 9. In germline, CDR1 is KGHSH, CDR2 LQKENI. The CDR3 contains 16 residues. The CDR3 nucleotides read TGTGCCAGCTCACCCCGGCTCGGACTAGCGGTGGAGACCCAGTACTTC. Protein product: CASSPRLGLAVETQYF.

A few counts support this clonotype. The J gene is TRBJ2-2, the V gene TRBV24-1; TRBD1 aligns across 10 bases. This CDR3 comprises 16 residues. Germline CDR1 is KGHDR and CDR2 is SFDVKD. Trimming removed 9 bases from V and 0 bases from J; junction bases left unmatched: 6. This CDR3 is CATAGTGEPNTGELFF. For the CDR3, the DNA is TGTGCCACCGCCGGGACAGGGGAACCGAACACCGGGGAGCTGTTTTTT.

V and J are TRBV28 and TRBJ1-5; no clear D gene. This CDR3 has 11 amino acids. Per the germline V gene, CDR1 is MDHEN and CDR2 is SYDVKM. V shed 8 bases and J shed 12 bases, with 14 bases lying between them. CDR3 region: CASGPSRFQHF. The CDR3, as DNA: TGTGCCAGCGGCCCCTCAAGGTTCCAGCATTTT.

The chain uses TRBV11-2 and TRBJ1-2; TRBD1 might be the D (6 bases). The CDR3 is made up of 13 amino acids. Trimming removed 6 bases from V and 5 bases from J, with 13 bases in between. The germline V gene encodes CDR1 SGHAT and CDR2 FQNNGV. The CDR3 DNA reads TGTGCCAGCAGGGGGGCACGAGCTTATGGCTACACCTTC. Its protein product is CASRGARAYGYTF.

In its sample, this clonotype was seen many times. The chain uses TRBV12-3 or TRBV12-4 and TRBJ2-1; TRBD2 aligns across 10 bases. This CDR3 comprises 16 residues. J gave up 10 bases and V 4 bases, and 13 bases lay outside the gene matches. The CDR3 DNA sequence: TGTGCCAGCAGTTCGGCTAGCGGGGGCATTGGGCACGAGCAGTTCTTC. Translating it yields CASSSASGGIGHEQFF.

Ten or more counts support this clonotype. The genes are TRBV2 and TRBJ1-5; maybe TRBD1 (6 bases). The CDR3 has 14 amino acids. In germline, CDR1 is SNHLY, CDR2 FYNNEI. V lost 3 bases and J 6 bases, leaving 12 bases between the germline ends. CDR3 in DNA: TGTGCCAGCAGTGATTCAGGGGCAGGTCAGCCCCAGCATTTT. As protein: CASSDSGAGQPQHF.

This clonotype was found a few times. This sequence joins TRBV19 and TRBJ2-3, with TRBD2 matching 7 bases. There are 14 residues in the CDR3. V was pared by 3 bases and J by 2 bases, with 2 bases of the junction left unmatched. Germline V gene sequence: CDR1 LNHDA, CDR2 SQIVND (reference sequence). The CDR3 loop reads CASSIGGVTDTQYF. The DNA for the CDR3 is TGTGCCAGTAGTATTGGGGGGGTCACAGATACGCAGTATTTT.

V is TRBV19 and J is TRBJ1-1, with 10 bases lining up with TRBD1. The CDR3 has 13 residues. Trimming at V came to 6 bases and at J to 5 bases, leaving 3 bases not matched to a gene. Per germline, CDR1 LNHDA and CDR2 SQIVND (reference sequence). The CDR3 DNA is TGTGCCAGTAGGTGGACAGGGGGTACTGAAGCTTTCTTT. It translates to CASRWTGGTEAFF. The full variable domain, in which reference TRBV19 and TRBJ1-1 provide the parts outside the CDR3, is DGGITQSPKYLFRKEGQNVTLSCEQNLNHDAMYWYRQDPGQGLRLIYYSQIVNDFQKGDIAEGYSVSREKKESFPLTVTSAQKNPTAFYLCASRWTGGTEAFFGQGTRLTVV.

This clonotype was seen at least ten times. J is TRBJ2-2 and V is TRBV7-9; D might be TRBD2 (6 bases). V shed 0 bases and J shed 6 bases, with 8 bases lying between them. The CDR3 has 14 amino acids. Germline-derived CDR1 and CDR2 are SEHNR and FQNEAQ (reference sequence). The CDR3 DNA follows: TGTGCCAGCAGCTTAGCCTCGGGGGCCGGGGAGCTGTTTTTT. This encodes CASSLASGAGELFF. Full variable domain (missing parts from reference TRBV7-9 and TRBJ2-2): DTGVSQNPRHKITKRGQNVTFRCDPISEHNRLYWYRQTLGQGPEFLTYFQNEAQLEKSRLLSDRFSAERPKGSFSTLEIQRTEQGDSAMYLCASSLASGAGELFFGEGSRLTVL.

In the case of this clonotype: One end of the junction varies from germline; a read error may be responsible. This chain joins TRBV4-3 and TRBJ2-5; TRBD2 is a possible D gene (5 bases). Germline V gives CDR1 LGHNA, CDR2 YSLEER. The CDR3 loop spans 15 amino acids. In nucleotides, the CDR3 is TGCGCCAGCGGCCAAGATCGCTACGGGGTTGAGACCCAGTACTTC. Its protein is CASGQDRYGVETQYF.

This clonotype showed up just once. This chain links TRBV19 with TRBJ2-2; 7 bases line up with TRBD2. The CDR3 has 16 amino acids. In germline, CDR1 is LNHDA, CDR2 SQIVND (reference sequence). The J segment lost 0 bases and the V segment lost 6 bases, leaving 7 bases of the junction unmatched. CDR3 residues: CASRGQLASNTGELFF. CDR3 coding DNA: TGTGCCAGTAGAGGCCAACTAGCGTCGAACACCGGGGAGCTGTTTTTT.

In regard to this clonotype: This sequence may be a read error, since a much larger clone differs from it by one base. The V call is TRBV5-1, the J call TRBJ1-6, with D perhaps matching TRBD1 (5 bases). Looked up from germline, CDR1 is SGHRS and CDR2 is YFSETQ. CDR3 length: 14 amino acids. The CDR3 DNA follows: TGCGCCAGCAGCTTGGGGGGCGGAGGGTCACCCCTCCTCTTT. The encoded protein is CASSLGGGGSPLLF.

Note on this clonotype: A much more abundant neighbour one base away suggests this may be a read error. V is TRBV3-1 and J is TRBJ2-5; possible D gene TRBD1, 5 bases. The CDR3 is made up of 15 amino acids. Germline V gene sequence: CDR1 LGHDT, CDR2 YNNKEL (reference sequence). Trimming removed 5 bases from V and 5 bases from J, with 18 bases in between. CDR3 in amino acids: CASSEVQRGRETQYF. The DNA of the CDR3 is TGTGCCAGCAGCGAAGTGCAAAGGGGAAGGGAGACCCAGTACTTC.

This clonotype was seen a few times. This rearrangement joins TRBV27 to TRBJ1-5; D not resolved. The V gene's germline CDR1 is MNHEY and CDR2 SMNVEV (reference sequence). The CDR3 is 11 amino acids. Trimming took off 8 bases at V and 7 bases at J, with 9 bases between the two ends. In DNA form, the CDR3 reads TGTGCCAGCGGGGTAGAACAGCCCCAGCATTTT. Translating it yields CASGVEQPQHF.

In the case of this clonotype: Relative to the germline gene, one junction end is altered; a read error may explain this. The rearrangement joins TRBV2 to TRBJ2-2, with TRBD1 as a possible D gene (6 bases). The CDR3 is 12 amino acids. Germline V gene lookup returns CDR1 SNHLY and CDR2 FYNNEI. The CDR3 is CASRQGAGELLF. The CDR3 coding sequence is TGTGCCAGCAGACAGGGAGCCGGGGAGCTGCTTTTT. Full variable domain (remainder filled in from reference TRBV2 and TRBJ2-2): EPEVTQTPSHQVTQMGQEVILRCVPISNHLYFYWYRQILGQKVEFLVSFYNNEISEKSEIFDDQFSVERPDGSNFTLKIRSTKLEDSAMYFCASRQGAGELLFGEGSRLTVL.